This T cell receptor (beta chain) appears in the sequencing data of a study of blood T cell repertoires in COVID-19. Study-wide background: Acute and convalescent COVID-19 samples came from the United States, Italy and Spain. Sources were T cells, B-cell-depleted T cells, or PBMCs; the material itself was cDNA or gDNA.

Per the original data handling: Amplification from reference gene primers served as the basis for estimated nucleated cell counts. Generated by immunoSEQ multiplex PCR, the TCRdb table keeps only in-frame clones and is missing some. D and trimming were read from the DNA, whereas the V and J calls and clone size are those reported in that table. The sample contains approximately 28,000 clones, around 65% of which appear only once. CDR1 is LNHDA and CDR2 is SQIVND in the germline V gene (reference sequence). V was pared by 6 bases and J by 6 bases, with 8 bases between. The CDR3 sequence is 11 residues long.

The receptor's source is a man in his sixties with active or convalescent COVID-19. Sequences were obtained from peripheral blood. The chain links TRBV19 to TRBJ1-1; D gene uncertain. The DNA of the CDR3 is TGTGCCAGTAGCAGTTTCGCTGAAGCTTTCTTT. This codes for CASSSFAEAFF.